This T cell receptor beta chain was documented in a study of CD4 T cells in relation to SARS-CoV-2 and coronaviruses. Overall study findings and caveats: Memory recall responses, not primary responses primed in culture, are what the assay detects.

V trimming: 5 bases; J trimming: 1 base; junction bases outside the gene matches: 6. This CDR3 contains 16 residues. The germline CDR1 and CDR2 sequences are SGHAT and FQNNGV. CD4+ T cells from unexposed donors were obtained before the COVID-19 pandemic (2011-2018). With respect to this clone: Its target is unknown.

The protocol was immunoSEQ multiplex PCR, while the TCRdb copy is restricted to in-frame clones and leaves out a portion. The sample yields about 59,000 clones, approximately 90% seen once. This receptor was obtained from a human donor in good health. Sequencing was performed on memory CD4+ T cells from PBMCs. The chain carries TRBV11-2 and TRBJ2-3, with TRBD1 identical over 10 bases. The CDR3: CASSPTGGAGTDTQYF. CDR3 coding DNA: TGTGCCAGCAGCCCGACAGGGGGCGCGGGCACAGATACGCAGTATTTT.